These 5 T cell receptor beta chains were sequenced from one sample in a study of identical twins. TCRdb redid the calling of the 5' RACE reads with MiXCR, one entry per CDR3 protein. The sample shows 450,000 to 500,000 distinct CDR3 sequences, more than 13% of them seen only once. The data were also submitted as part of a second study, on yellow fever vaccine responses in identical twins.

The specimen sequenced was CD4+ T cells sorted from blood. The origin of the receptors is a woman younger than 35 in good health.

The rearrangement uses TRBV10-3 and TRBJ2-7; 9 bases match TRBD2. Trimming cost V 2 bases and J 7 bases; bases outside gene matches: 9. This CDR3 spans 15 amino acids. Per the germline V gene, CDR1 is ENHRY and CDR2 is SYGVKD. Written as DNA, the CDR3 is TGTGCCATCAGTGAGGGGTTGAGCGGGAGGAGGGAGCAGTACTTC. Translation: CAISEGLSGRREQYF.

This clonotype was found many times. The V gene is TRBV12-3 or TRBV12-4, the J gene TRBJ1-3; D is uncertain. The CDR3 is made up of 15 amino acids. V gave up 4 bases and J gave up 0 bases, with 10 bases separating them. CDR3 sequence (DNA): TGTGCCAGCAGTTACGCGGTGACCTCTGGAAACACCATATATTTT. Encoded protein: CASSYAVTSGNTIYF.

The CDR3 bases are TGTGCCAGCAGCCTCTGGCCGCAAGAGACCCAGTACTTC. Amino acids: CASSLWPQETQYF. The chain employs TRBV21-1 and TRBJ2-5. TRBV21-1 is marked as a pseudogene. This CDR3 region has 13 residues.

This clonotype has ten or more counts. The chain links TRBV12-3 or TRBV12-4 to TRBJ2-1; TRBD1 matches 11 bases. The V and J ends lost 8 bases and 5 bases, in that order; junction bases with no gene match: 8. The CDR3 runs to 15 residues. The CDR3 reads CASVIGQGANNEQFF. The DNA of the CDR3 is TGTGCCAGCGTCATTGGACAGGGGGCGAACAATGAGCAGTTCTTC.

This clonotype has more than one count but fewer than ten. This sequence joins TRBV25-1 and TRBJ2-5; D might be TRBD2 (5 bases). Between the trimmed V and J ends, which lost 1 base and 5 bases, there was a span of 8 bases. Germline V lookup: CDR1 MGHDK, CDR2 SYGVNS. This CDR3 comprises 13 residues. The CDR3 sequence is CASSESGMETQYF. The CDR3 nucleotides are TGTGCCAGCAGTGAATCGGGAATGGAGACCCAGTACTTC.